The clone carrying this T cell receptor beta chain occurred a few times. The record originates from a study of blood T cell repertoires in COVID-19. Clones were sequenced by immunoSEQ multiplex PCR, and TCRdb holds only the in-frame ones, with some missing. This table holds about 160,000 clones, over 70% found once. With V trimmed by 8 bases and J by 5 bases, 5 bases remained unmatched. Germline CDR1 reads GTSNPN; CDR2 reads SVGIG (reference sequence). This CDR3 contains 12 residues. The TCR was taken from a woman between 50 and 59 years old in a cohort exposed to, infected with or recovered from COVID-19 (not recorded which). This chain uses TRBV30 with TRBJ1-4; 7 nucleotides agree with TRBD1. The sample consisted of PBMCs or T cells enriched from blood (not recorded which). The DNA for the CDR3 is TGTGCCCGCGGGACAGCGAATGAAAAACTGTTTTTT. Amino acids: CARGTANEKLFF.